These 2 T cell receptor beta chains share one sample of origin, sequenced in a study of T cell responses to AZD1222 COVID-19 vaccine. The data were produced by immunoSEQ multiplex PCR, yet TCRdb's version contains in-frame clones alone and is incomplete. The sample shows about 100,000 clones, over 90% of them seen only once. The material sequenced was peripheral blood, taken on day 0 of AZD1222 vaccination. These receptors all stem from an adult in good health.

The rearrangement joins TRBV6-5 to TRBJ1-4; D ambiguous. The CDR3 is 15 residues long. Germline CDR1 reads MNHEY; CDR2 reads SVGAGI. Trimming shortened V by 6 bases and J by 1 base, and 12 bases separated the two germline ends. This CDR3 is CASSRRRETNEKLFF. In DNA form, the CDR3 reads TGTGCCAGCAGCCGTCGGAGGGAAACTAATGAAAAACTGTTTTTT.

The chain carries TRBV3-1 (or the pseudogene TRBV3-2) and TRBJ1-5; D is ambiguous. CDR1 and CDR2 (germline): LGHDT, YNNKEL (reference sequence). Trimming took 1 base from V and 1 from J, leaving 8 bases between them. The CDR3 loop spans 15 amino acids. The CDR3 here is CASSQGVGSNQPQHF. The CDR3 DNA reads TGTGCCAGCAGCCAAGGGGTAGGCAGCAATCAGCCCCAGCATTTT.